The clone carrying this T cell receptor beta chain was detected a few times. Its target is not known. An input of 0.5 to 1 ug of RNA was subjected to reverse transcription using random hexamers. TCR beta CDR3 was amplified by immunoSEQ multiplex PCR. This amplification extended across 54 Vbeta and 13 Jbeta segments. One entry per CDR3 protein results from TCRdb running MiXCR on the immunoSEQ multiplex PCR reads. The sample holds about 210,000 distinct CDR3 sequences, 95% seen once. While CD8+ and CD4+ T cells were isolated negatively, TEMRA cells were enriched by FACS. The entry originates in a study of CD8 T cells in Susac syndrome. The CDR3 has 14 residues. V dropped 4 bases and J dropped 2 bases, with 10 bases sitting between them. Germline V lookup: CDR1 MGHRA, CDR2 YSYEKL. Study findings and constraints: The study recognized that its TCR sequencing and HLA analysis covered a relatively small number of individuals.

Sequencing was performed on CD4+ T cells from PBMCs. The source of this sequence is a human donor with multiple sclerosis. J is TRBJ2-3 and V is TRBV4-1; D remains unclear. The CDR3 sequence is CASSLLGITDTQYF. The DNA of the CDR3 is TGCGCCAGCAGCCTCCTGGGAATCACAGATACGCAGTATTTT.